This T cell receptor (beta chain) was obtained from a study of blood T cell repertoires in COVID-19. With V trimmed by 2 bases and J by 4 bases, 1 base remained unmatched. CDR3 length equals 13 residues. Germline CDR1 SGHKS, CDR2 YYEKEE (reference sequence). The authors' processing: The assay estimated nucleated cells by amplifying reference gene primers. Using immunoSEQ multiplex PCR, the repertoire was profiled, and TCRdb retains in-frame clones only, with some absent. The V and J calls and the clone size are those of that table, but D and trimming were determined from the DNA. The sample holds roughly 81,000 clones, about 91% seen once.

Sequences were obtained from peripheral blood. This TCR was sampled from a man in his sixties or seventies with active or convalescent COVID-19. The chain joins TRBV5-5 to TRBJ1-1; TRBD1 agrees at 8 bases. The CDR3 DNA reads TGTGCCAGCAGCTTACAGGGGGGCACTGAAGCTTTCTTT. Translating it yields CASSLQGGTEAFF.